The 17 T cell receptor beta chains below all came from one sample that was sequenced in a study of T-cell reconstitution after alpha-beta-depleted transplantation in children. The TCRbeta library was prepared with unique molecular identifiers. One entry per CDR3 protein results from TCRdb running MiXCR on the PCR reads. This sample yields about 500,000 distinct CDR3 sequences, of which approximately 29% are seen a single time; 2% to 3% belongs to the top ten. The sequenced sample was PBMCs from the stem cell graft donor, obtained from the stem cell graft. The receptor set was obtained from a human donor who donated a stem cell graft to a child with aplastic anemia.

This clonotype was observed a handful of times. The chain has TRBV15 and TRBJ2-6, with D possibly TRBD1 on 5 matching bases. Germline values: CDR1 LNHNV, CDR2 YYDKDF (reference sequence). The length of the CDR3 is 15 residues. V lost 6 bases to trimming and J lost 4 bases, with 13 bases between them. Here the CDR3 reads CATSTDREGANVLTF. CDR3 DNA sequence: TGTGCCACCAGTACCGACAGAGAAGGGGCCAACGTCCTGACTTTC. The entire variable domain, with the rest obtained from reference TRBV15 and TRBJ2-6, is as follows: DAMVIQNPRYQVTQFGKPVTLSCSQTLNHNVMYWYQQKSSQAPKLLFHYYDKDFNNEADTPDNFQSRRPNTSFCFLDIRSPGLGDTAMYLCATSTDREGANVLTFGAGSRLTVL.

This chain connects TRBV19 to TRBJ2-4; no definite D call. The V end lost 3 bases, the J end lost 6 bases, and 3 bases lay between the germline ends. The CDR3 spans 11 residues. The V gene's germline CDR1 is LNHDA and CDR2 SQIVND (reference sequence). The CDR3 loop is CASSIGNIQYF. CDR3 nucleotide sequence: TGTGCCAGTAGTATTGGAAACATTCAGTACTTC.

This clonotype was counted between two and nine times. The chain couples TRBV11-2 to TRBJ2-3; 10 nucleotides align to TRBD2. The CDR3 totals 19 residues. The ends lost 5 bases at V and 0 bases at J; junction bases unmatched: 14. Germline lookup yields CDR1 SGHAT and CDR2 FQNNGV. The CDR3 DNA reads TGTGCCAGCAGCCCCAGAACCGGGACTAGCGTTACTAGCACAGATACGCAGTATTTT. Its translation: CASSPRTGTSVTSTDTQYF.

This clonotype showed up just a few times. The rearrangement uses TRBV23-1 and TRBJ2-7; the match to TRBD2 covers 13 bases. TRBV23-1 is an open reading frame, and its role is uncertain. Trimming removed 2 bases from V and 4 bases from J; junction bases left unmatched: 2. This CDR3 is built from 15 residues. Here the CDR3 DNA reads TGCGCCAGCAGTCAAACTAGCGGGAGGGCTTACGAGCAGTACTTC. Protein sequence: CASSQTSGRAYEQYF.

This clonotype was observed a handful of times. The rearrangement links TRBV29-1 to TRBJ1-2, with 7 bases fitting TRBD1. The CDR3 has 13 amino acids. V was clipped by 5 bases and J by 7 bases; unmatched bases: 10. Germline V gene sequence: CDR1 SQVTM, CDR2 ANQGSEA. The CDR3 protein is CSVPNYRGSGYTF. The CDR3 DNA is TGCAGCGTTCCTAATTACAGGGGCTCTGGCTACACCTTC. Full variable domain (outside the CDR3, taken from reference TRBV29-1 and TRBJ1-2): SAVISQKPSRDICQRGTSLTIQCQVDSQVTMMFWYRQQPGQSLTLIATANQGSEATYESGFVIDKFPISRPNLTFSTLTVSNMSPEDSSIYLCSVPNYRGSGYTFGSGTRLTVV.

The chain couples TRBV6-2 or TRBV6-3 to TRBJ2-6; a possible D gene is TRBD1 (5 bases). The CDR3 is made up of 15 amino acids. Germline CDR1 is MNHEY and CDR2 is SVGEGT. Trimming took 4 bases from V and 2 from J, leaving 9 bases between them. CDR3 sequence (DNA): TGTGCCAGCAGTTCCCAGGGTCCTGGGGCCAACGTCCTGACTTTC. It yields the protein CASSSQGPGANVLTF.

Of note for this clonotype: One junction end disagrees with the germline gene, perhaps due to a read error. The gene calls are TRBV9 and TRBJ2-2; D tentatively reads TRBD1 or TRBD2 (6 bases each). Germline CDR1 and CDR2: SGDLS and YYNGEE. The CDR3 runs 14 residues. The CDR3 here is CASSGRGNSGELFF. CDR3 bases: TGTGCCAGCAGCGGGAGGGGGAACTCCGGGGAGCTGTTTTTT. Complete variable domain (other parts from reference TRBV9 and TRBJ2-2): DSGVTQTPKHLITATGQRVTLRCSPRSGDLSVYWYQQSLDQGLQFLIQYYNGEERAKGNILERFSAQQFPDLHSELNLSSLELGDSALYFCASSGRGNSGELFFGEGSRLTVL.

The CDR3 reads CAISESPGRAGGADQPQHF. The DNA for the CDR3 is TGTGCCATCAGTGAGTCCCCGGGCCGGGCAGGGGGCGCCGACCAGCCCCAGCATTTT. The chain carries TRBV10-3 and TRBJ1-5, with 8 bases identical to TRBD1. The CDR3 loop spans 19 amino acids. J lost 7 bases, V lost 0 bases, and 17 bases had no gene match. Germline V CDR1 and CDR2: ENHRY, SYGVKD.

There are a few counts of this clonotype. CDR3 coding DNA: TGCGCCAGCAGCCAAGAGCGGGAGAGCCCAGATACGCAGTATTTT. Protein: CASSQERESPDTQYF. V and J are TRBV4-3 and TRBJ2-3, with TRBD2 identical over 7 bases. With V trimmed by 0 bases and J by 4 bases, 4 bases remained unmatched. CDR1 and CDR2 (germline): LGHNA, YSLEER. This CDR3 is 15 amino acids long.

This clonotype was found a few times. V is TRBV29-1 and J is TRBJ2-3; TRBD2 agrees at 9 bases. V lost 8 bases and J lost 2; bases outside the gene matches: 2. There are 12 residues in the CDR3. The germline V gene encodes CDR1 SQVTM and CDR2 ANQGSEA. CDR3 sequence: CSSSGDTDTQYF. Written as DNA, the CDR3 is TGCAGCTCTAGCGGGGACACAGATACGCAGTATTTT.

The chain employs TRBV6-4 and TRBJ2-1; D might be TRBD1 (6 bases). The CDR3 totals 16 residues. Germline V gene data show CDR1 as MRHNA and CDR2 as SNTAGT. The V gene lost 0 bases and the J gene lost 4 bases, with 13 bases spanning the gap. The CDR3 nucleotides read TGTGCCAGCAGTGACTCTCAGGGGTTCGCATACAATGAGCAGTTCTTC. Translated, it gives CASSDSQGFAYNEQFF.

The chain combines TRBV5-1 with TRBJ2-3; unclear D gene. V was trimmed by 0 bases and J by 2 bases, leaving 13 bases between them. The CDR3 length is 16 residues. The germline V gene has CDR1 SGHRS and CDR2 YFSETQ. DNA of the CDR3: TGCGCCAGCAGCTTGGCCTCTCATAGGGCCACAGATACGCAGTATTTT. It is translated as CASSLASHRATDTQYF.

V and J are TRBV12-3 or TRBV12-4 and TRBJ1-1, with a possible D match to TRBD1 (6 bases). The CDR3 length is 14 residues. With 7 bases removed from V and 3 bases from J, the gap between germline ends came to 15 bases. The CDR3 DNA sequence: TGTGCCAGCATTAGGGGGGGGCGATACACTGAAGCTTTCTTT. Translated, it gives CASIRGGRYTEAFF.

Only a few counts were recorded for this clonotype. This chain uses TRBV10-3 with TRBJ2-3; the match to TRBD2 covers 10 bases. The CDR3 is 16 residues long. After removal of 3 bases from V and 0 bases from J, the junction contained 3 bases not matched to a gene. CDR1 is ENHRY, CDR2 SYGVKD, per germline. In DNA form, the CDR3 reads TGTGCCATCAGTGACTGGACTAGCGGTAGCACAGATACGCAGTATTTT. Amino acid sequence: CAISDWTSGSTDTQYF.

V and J are TRBV20-1 and TRBJ2-4; no reliable D call. The germline V gene has CDR1 DFQATT and CDR2 SNEGSKA (reference sequence). With 5 bases removed from V and 9 bases from J, the gap between germline ends came to 20 bases. CDR3 length: 14 residues. The CDR3 region is CSAPSWTFESIQYF. For the CDR3, the DNA is TGCAGTGCTCCAAGCTGGACCTTCGAAAGCATTCAGTACTTC.

This clonotype was detected only a few times. The rearrangement uses TRBV20-1 and TRBJ2-5; D is possibly TRBD2 (6 bases). V dropped 1 base and J dropped 7 bases, with 22 bases sitting between them. CDR1 and CDR2 (germline): DFQATT, SNEGSKA (reference sequence). The CDR3 contains 16 residues. This CDR3 is CSARGNAANVGRTQYF. The CDR3 nucleotides are TGCAGTGCTAGAGGAAACGCGGCAAACGTCGGGAGGACCCAGTACTTC.

CDR3 nucleotide sequence: TGTGCTAGTGGTTTGACGGGAGCGGGAGGGGATTACAATGAGCAGTTCTTC. It encodes CASGLTGAGGDYNEQFF. The chain uses TRBV12-5 and TRBJ2-1; 10 nucleotides match TRBD2. Germline CDR1 reads LGHNT; CDR2 reads FRNRAP. The CDR3 runs 17 residues. Trimming cost V 2 bases and J 4 bases; bases outside gene matches: 8.